Listed below are T cell receptor beta chains from one sample, sequenced in a study of shared clonotypes between healthy human individuals. TCRdb's table, derived via immunoSEQ multiplex PCR, lists solely in-frame clones and lacks some. Of under 2.5 million clones listed, about 90% are singletons. Sequencing was carried out using naive CD4+ T cells from PBMCs. The receptors here all came from a young man in good health. Some clones in this sample may be carry-over from other donors' samples. The CDR3 runs from the conserved cysteine through the conserved F or W. The D gene is left open where the match is weak. Some rows mark clone size as missing; the rest say once, few, many or name a class of expanded clone.

size	V	J	D	length	DNA	CDR3
NA	TRBV5-1	TRBJ1-1	TRBD1	16	TGCGCCAGCAGATGGACAGGGGGTCCCGGATGGACTGAAGCTTTCTTT	CASRWTGGPGWTEAFF
NA	TRBV7-8	TRBJ2-4	TRBD1	17	TGTGCCAGCAGCCGCGGGACAGGGGGCTTGTTGAGGAACATTCAGTACTTC	CASSRGTGGLLRNIQYF
NA	TRBV9	TRBJ2-5	TRBD1	15	TGTGCCAGCAGCCCGCGACAGGGGCGGCAAGAGACCCAGTACTTC	CASSPRQGRQETQYF
NA	TRBV11-2	TRBJ2-7	NA	19	TGTGCCAGCAGCTTAGCCGCAACCCTAGGGGGGAGGGTGGCCTACGAGCAGTACTTC	CASSLAATLGGRVAYEQYF
NA	TRBV7-9	TRBJ2-7	NA	15	TGTGCCAGCAGCTTAGTTCGGGGGAACGCCTACGAGCAGTACTTC	CASSLVRGNAYEQYF
once	TRBV30	TRBJ1-3	NA	13	TGTGCCTGGAGTTCCGGGGATGGAAACACCATATATTTT	CAWSSGDGNTIYF
few	TRBV30	TRBJ1-2	NA	14	TGTGCCTGGAGACGGAAGCCTTTTAACTATGGCTACACCTTC	CAWRRKPFNYGYTF
NA	TRBV18	TRBJ2-2	NA	16	TGTGCCAGCTCACCACGGTACGGGCCAAACACCGGGGAGCTGTTTTTT	CASSPRYGPNTGELFF
NA	TRBV28	TRBJ2-7	NA	12	TGTGCCAGCAGTTTCGTGTCGGCTAGACAGTACTTC	CASSFVSARQYF
NA	TRBV6-5	TRBJ2-7	NA	15	TGTGCCAGCAGGAGTCCGAGACAGAGGACCTACGAGCAGTACTTC	CASRSPRQRTYEQYF
NA	TRBV18	TRBJ2-7	NA	14	TGTGCCAGCTCACCTCGGACTGATGCCTACGAGCAGTACTTC	CASSPRTDAYEQYF
NA	TRBV5-6	TRBJ2-1	NA	14	TGTGCCAGCAGCTTGGGTCTAGATTACAATGAGCAGTTCTTC	CASSLGLDYNEQFF
NA	TRBV5-5	TRBJ1-2	NA	11	TGTGCCAGCAGCTTCAAGGATGGCTACACCTTC	CASSFKDGYTF
NA	TRBV6-5	TRBJ2-5	NA	13	TGTGCCAGCAGAGGACGGGAGCAAGAGACCCAGTACTTC	CASRGREQETQYF
NA	TRBV7-9	TRBJ2-3	NA	17	TGTGCCAGCAGCTCGACCTTGGCAGGGGCCAGCACAGATACGCAGTATTTT	CASSSTLAGASTDTQYF
NA	TRBV5-4	TRBJ2-1	TRBD2	15	TGTGCCAGCAGGTCTTCACTAGCGGGCTACAATGAGCAGTTCTTC	CASRSSLAGYNEQFF
NA	TRBV7-9	TRBJ2-1	TRBD2	16	TGTGCCAGCAGCCCATTAGCGGGAGCGTCCTACAATGAGCAGTTCTTC	CASSPLAGASYNEQFF
once	TRBV5-5	TRBJ2-3	NA	12	TGTGCCAGCAGCCCCGCGACAGATACGCAGTATTTT	CASSPATDTQYF
NA	TRBV2	TRBJ1-4	NA	15	TGTGCCAGCAGTGCTGCCAGGGGATTAGGGGAAAAACTGTTTTTT	CASSAARGLGEKLFF
NA	TRBV6-6	TRBJ1-1	TRBD1	15	TGTGCCAGCAGCCTCAACCGGGACAGGAACACTGAAGCTTTCTTT	CASSLNRDRNTEAFF
NA	TRBV21-1	TRBJ2-1	NA	15	TGTGCCAGCAGCAAAGGGGCTAGCGGTCTTATCGAAGGATTCTTC	CASSKGASGLIEGFF
NA	TRBV7-9	TRBJ1-2	NA	12	TGTGCCAGCAGCTTACAACCCTATGGCTACACCTTC	CASSLQPYGYTF
NA	TRBV27	TRBJ2-7	TRBD1	14	TGTGCCAGCAGCTCCCGGGACAGCTCCTACGAGCAGTACTTC	CASSSRDSSYEQYF
NA	TRBV5-1	TRBJ1-3	NA	17	TGCGCCAGCAGCTTCGAACAGGGTATAAGCTCTGGAAACACCATATATTTT	CASSFEQGISSGNTIYF
NA	TRBV4-2	TRBJ2-3	TRBD2	16	TGTGCCAGCAGCCAAGTGTCTAGCGGGAGGACAGATACGCAGTATTTT	CASSQVSSGRTDTQYF
NA	TRBV27	TRBJ1-1	NA	14	TGTGCCAGCAGTTTATCGAGGGAGAACACTGCAGCTTTCTTT	CASSLSRENTAAFF
NA	TRBV4-3	TRBJ2-7	TRBD1	14	TGCGCCAGCAGCCAAGTAAACAGGGGTAGACAGCAGTACTTC	CASSQVNRGRQQYF
NA	TRBV2	TRBJ2-1	TRBD1	14	TGTGCCAGCAAGAGGGGACAGGGGTACAATGAGCAGTTCTTC	CASKRGQGYNEQFF
once	TRBV6-1	TRBJ2-1	NA	13	TGTGCCATTCGACTGGGACCCTACAATGAGCAGTTCTTC	CAIRLGPYNEQFF
NA	TRBV5-1	TRBJ2-1	NA	16	TGCGCCAGCAGCTTGGACACGGATTGGTCCTACAATGAGCAGTTCTTC	CASSLDTDWSYNEQFF
NA	TRBV25-1	TRBJ2-7	NA	14	TGTGCCAGCAGCGGGCCCGGAAGGTCCTACGAGCAGTACTTC	CASSGPGRSYEQYF
NA	TRBV2	TRBJ2-1	TRBD2	14	TGTGCCAGCATTACGGGACTAGCAGACAATGAGCAGTTCTTC	CASITGLADNEQFF
NA	TRBV6-1	TRBJ1-1	NA	13	TGTGCCAGCAGGGCCTCCAGAGTCGGGGAAGCTTTCTTT	CASRASRVGEAFF
NA	TRBV28	TRBJ1-5	NA	17	TGTGCCAGCAGTTCTAACCTCAGGGTTTCTGGCAATCAGCCCCAGCATTTT	CASSSNLRVSGNQPQHF
NA	TRBV19	TRBJ2-7	NA	15	TGTGCCAGTAGTCCTGGGAGGGGGCCCAACTACGAGCAGTACTTC	CASSPGRGPNYEQYF